The rows below give T cell receptor beta chains drawn from one sample of a study of graft-versus-host responses after intestinal transplantation. Clones were read by immunoSEQ multiplex PCR, and TCRdb kept only the in-frame ones, dropping some. The sample carries about 21,000 clones, about a third recorded once. The sample here was alloreactive CD8+ T cells from a mixed lymphocyte reaction culture, taken before intestinal transplant. These receptors were obtained from a human patient who received an intestinal transplant. Each CDR3 is given with its conserved first and last residue. A D gene is named only where the DNA matches it firmly.

V gene,D gene,CDR3 protein
TRBV29-1,TRBD2,CSALAGGIDTQYF
TRBV6-5,TRBD1,CASSYRDRAFEQYF
TRBV4-3,TRBD1,CASSQVLRTGGGQAFF
TRBV13,TRBD2,CASSRALADSTDTQYF
TRBV12-5,-,CASGLSPLPQLETQYF
TRBV5-6,-,CASSLGGDLGTVYEQYF
TRBV4-2,-,CASSQVETTAYGYTF
TRBV11-3,-,CASSLDIGDEQFF
TRBV7-9,TRBD1,CASSLSGGGELFF
TRBV6-5,-,CASSLLVGYEQYF
TRBV6-5,-,CASRPLGTEAFF
TRBV4-1,-,CASSQDDSGSYEQYF
TRBV9,TRBD2,CASSPRTSGNEQYF
TRBV7-6,-,CASSPGAGVNYGYTF
TRBV9,-,CASSVEDDYGYTF
TRBV5-4,-,CASSLAGISSGNTIYF
TRBV7-9,-,CASSLSGGTDEQYF
TRBV5-5,-,CASSLGGGARGTEAFF
TRBV7-2,-,CASRSSGTLTEAFF
TRBV4-1,-,CASSLRPFRGNEQFF
TRBV19,-,CASSMYLGETQYF
TRBV4-1,TRBD1,CASSQVQGGQGLLAFF